These 9 T cell receptor beta chains originate from one sample sequenced in a study of patients and donors after allogeneic stem cell transplantation. TCRdb analysed the RT-PCR reads with MiXCR anew, one entry per CDR3 protein. The sample lists about 400,000 distinct CDR3 sequences; about a sixth were seen once. The specimen was blood, either unsorted or a sorted T cell fraction (not recorded which). These receptors came from a human donor who was either an allogeneic HSCT recipient or a stem cell or donor lymphocyte infusion donor (not recorded which). It is not recorded whose cells these are; they may come from a transplant donor.

The chain has TRBV5-6 and TRBJ1-1; D is uncertain. Trimming removed 2 bases at V and 4 bases at J, with 12 bases between. Germline CDR1 is SGHDT and CDR2 is YYEEEE. This CDR3 spans 14 amino acids. CDR3 residues: CASSFGKVGTEAFF. The CDR3 nucleotides are TGTGCCAGCAGCTTCGGGAAAGTGGGCACTGAAGCTTTCTTT.

There are a few counts of this clonotype. V and J are TRBV20-1 and TRBJ2-5, with a tentative D call TRBD1 (5 bases). CDR1 is DFQATT and CDR2 is SNEGSKA in the germline V gene (reference sequence). The CDR3 sequence is 12 residues long. The V end was cut by 5 bases, the J end by 3 bases, with 10 bases between. CDR3 amino acids: CSASWTKETQYF. In DNA form, the CDR3 reads TGCAGTGCTTCCTGGACAAAAGAGACCCAGTACTTC.

The J gene is TRBJ1-5, the V gene TRBV2; 8 bases match TRBD1. CDR1 is SNHLY, CDR2 FYNNEI, per germline. The CDR3 has 15 amino acids. The V and J ends lost 6 bases and 4 bases, in that order; junction bases with no gene match: 8. CDR3 in amino acids: CASREDRARNQPQHF. The CDR3 nucleotides are TGTGCCAGCAGAGAGGACAGGGCGAGGAATCAGCCCCAGCATTTT.

There are a few counts of this clonotype. The chain links TRBV7-9 to TRBJ2-3; perhaps TRBD2 as D (6 bases). Per germline, CDR1 SEHNR and CDR2 FQNEAQ (reference sequence). Trimming pared 5 bases from V and 5 bases from J, leaving 11 bases between. CDR3 length equals 13 residues. CDR3 protein: CASSKMGGDTQYF. The CDR3 DNA follows: TGTGCCAGCAGCAAAATGGGGGGAGATACGCAGTATTTT.

V and J are TRBV19 and TRBJ1-2, with D unclear. The germline V gene encodes CDR1 LNHDA and CDR2 SQIVND (reference sequence). The CDR3 spans 14 residues. The V end lost 5 bases, the J end lost 4 bases, and 14 bases lay between the germline ends. Here the CDR3 reads CASSEDRRTYGYTF. The CDR3 coding sequence is TGTGCCAGTAGTGAGGACCGACGAACCTATGGCTACACCTTC.

This clonotype was detected only a few times. The genes are TRBV6-1 and TRBJ2-1; TRBD2 matches 8 bases. J was trimmed by 8 bases and V by 7 bases; bases with no gene match: 13. This CDR3 region has 15 residues. Per germline, CDR1 MNHNS and CDR2 SASEGT. The CDR3 loop is CASNLRTGGPYEQFF. CDR3 nucleotides: TGTGCCAGCAACCTCAGGACGGGAGGGCCGTATGAGCAGTTCTTC.

This clonotype was seen a few times. This chain links TRBV6-1 with TRBJ2-1; D is perhaps TRBD2 (5 bases). V lost 8 bases, J lost 2 bases, and 10 bases lay in between. The CDR3 runs 13 residues. The germline gives CDR1 MNHNS, CDR2 SASEGT. The CDR3 reads CASGLPTYNEQFF. CDR3 nucleotides: TGTGCCAGCGGACTGCCGACCTACAATGAGCAGTTCTTC.

The rearrangement joins TRBV4-1 to TRBJ2-5, with TRBD2 identical over 13 bases. The CDR3 length is 16 residues. V dropped 3 bases and J dropped 5; count of bases not matched to a gene: 6. Germline V gene lookup returns CDR1 MGHRA and CDR2 YSYEKL. CDR3 protein: CASSHGLAGAGETQYF. In DNA, the CDR3 is TGCGCCAGCAGCCACGGACTAGCGGGGGCAGGGGAGACCCAGTACTTC.

The chain uses TRBV10-3 and TRBJ2-5, with TRBD1 matching 9 bases. In germline, CDR1 is ENHRY, CDR2 SYGVKD. The CDR3 extends over 15 amino acids. After removal of 2 bases from V and 3 bases from J, the junction contained 4 bases not matched to a gene. CDR3 sequence reads: CAISERTGEKETQYF. For the CDR3, the DNA is TGTGCCATCAGTGAGCGGACAGGGGAGAAAGAGACCCAGTACTTC.